Shown below are 3 T cell receptor beta chains from a single sample sequenced in a study of OX40 agonist ivuxolimab in advanced cancers. The repertoire was sequenced with immunoSEQ multiplex PCR; TCRdb's copy has only in-frame clones and lacks some. The sample includes about 21,000 clones, 84% seen only once; the top ten take 30%. The specimen was CD4+ or CD8+ T cells sorted from blood, collected in a trial of the OX40 agonist ivuxolimab. The receptor set was obtained from an adult with an advanced solid tumor such as melanoma, head and neck, liver or kidney cancer.

V gene TRBV19 combines with J gene TRBJ1-1; D remains ambiguous. There are 12 residues in the CDR3. V lost 4 bases and J 1 base, leaving 4 bases between the germline ends. Germline lookup yields CDR1 LNHDA and CDR2 SQIVND (reference sequence). CDR3 sequence: CASSTSNTEAFF. CDR3 DNA: TGTGCCAGTAGTACCTCGAACACTGAAGCTTTCTTT.

The rearrangement joins TRBV5-1 to TRBJ2-5; TRBD1 matches 7 bases. CDR1 and CDR2 (germline): SGHRS, YFSETQ. The CDR3 contains 14 residues. The J segment lost 4 bases and the V segment lost 6 bases, leaving 9 bases of the junction unmatched. This chain's CDR3 is CASTLQGLSETQYF. CDR3 nucleotides: TGCGCCAGCACCCTACAGGGGTTATCAGAGACCCAGTACTTC.

This chain joins TRBV6-1 and TRBJ2-1; D gene uncertain. This CDR3 has 12 residues. The V gene lost 0 bases and the J gene lost 9 bases, with 6 bases spanning the gap. Per germline, CDR1 MNHNS and CDR2 SASEGT. The CDR3 is CASSEALSEQFF. CDR3 coding DNA: TGTGCCAGCAGTGAAGCCTTGAGTGAGCAGTTCTTC.